The following is a T cell receptor beta chain sequence with its context. There are 17 residues in the CDR3. Germline CDR1 and CDR2: LNHNV and YYDKDF (reference sequence). V gave up 1 base and J gave up 8 bases; unmatched junction bases: 8. This sample was taken from a study of T cell changes during pregnancy in multiple sclerosis. The assay was immunoSEQ multiplex PCR, and TCRdb's table has in-frame clones only and misses some. The table has some 80,000 clones, about 93% seen once. This receptor was taken from a female donor with multiple sclerosis, enrolled in a pregnancy study. Sample: CD4+ T cells from peripheral blood mononuclear cells, taken after pregnancy. V usage is TRBV15 and J usage is TRBJ2-1; 13 bases match TRBD2. For the CDR3, the DNA is TGTGCCACCAGCAGAGGGACTAGCGGGAGAAGGATCGATGAGCAGTTCTTC. It is translated as CATSRGTSGRRIDEQFF.